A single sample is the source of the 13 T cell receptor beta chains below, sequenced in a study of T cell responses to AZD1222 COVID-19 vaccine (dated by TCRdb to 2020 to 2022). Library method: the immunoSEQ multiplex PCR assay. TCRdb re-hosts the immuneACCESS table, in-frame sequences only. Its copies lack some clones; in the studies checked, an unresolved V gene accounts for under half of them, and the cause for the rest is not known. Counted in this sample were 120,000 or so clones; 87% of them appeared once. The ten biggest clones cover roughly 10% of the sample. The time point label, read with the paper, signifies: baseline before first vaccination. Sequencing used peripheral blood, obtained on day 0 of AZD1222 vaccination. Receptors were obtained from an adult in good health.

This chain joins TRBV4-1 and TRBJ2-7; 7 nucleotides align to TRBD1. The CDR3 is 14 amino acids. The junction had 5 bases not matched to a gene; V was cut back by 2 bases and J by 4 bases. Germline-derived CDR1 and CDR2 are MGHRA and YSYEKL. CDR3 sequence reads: CASSQLTGRYEQYF. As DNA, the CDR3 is TGCGCCAGCAGCCAATTGACAGGGCGGTACGAGCAGTACTTC.

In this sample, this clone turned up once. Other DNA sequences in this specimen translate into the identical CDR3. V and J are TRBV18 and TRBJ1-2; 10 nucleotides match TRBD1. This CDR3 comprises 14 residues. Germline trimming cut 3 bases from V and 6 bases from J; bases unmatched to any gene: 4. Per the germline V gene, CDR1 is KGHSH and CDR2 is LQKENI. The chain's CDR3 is CASSPAGTGDGYTF. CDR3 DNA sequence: TGTGCCAGCTCACCGGCCGGGACAGGGGATGGCTACACCTTC. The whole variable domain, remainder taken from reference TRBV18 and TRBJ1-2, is NAGVMQNPRHLVRRRGQEARLRCSPMKGHSHVYWYRQLPEEGLKFMVYLQKENIIDESGMPKERFSAEFPKEGPSILRIQQVVRGDSAAYFCASSPAGTGDGYTFGSGTRLTVV.

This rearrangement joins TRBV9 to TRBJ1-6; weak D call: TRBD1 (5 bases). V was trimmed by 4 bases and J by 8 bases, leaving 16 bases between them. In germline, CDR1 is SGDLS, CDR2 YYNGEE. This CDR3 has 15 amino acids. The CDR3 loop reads CASSSQGTLDSPLHF. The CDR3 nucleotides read TGTGCCAGCAGCTCCCAAGGGACTTTAGATTCACCCCTCCACTTT.

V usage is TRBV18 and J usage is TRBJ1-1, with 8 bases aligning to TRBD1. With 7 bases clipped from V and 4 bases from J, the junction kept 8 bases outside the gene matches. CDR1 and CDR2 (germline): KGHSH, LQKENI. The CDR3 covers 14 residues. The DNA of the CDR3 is TGTGCCAGCTTACTGGACAGGGAGGGCACTGAAGCTTTCTTT. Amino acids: CASLLDREGTEAFF.

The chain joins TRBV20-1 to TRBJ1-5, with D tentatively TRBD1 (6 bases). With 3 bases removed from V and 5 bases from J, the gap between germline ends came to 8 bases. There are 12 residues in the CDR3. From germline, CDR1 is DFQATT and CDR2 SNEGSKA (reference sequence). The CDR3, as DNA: TGCAGTGCTAGTAACAGGGATCAGCCCCAGCATTTT. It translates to CSASNRDQPQHF.

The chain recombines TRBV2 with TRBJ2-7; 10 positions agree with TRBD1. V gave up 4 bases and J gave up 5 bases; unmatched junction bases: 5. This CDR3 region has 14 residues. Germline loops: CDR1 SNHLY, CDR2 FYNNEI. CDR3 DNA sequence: TGTGCCAGCAGTGTAAGACAGGGGGCCCACGAGCAGTACTTC. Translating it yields CASSVRQGAHEQYF.

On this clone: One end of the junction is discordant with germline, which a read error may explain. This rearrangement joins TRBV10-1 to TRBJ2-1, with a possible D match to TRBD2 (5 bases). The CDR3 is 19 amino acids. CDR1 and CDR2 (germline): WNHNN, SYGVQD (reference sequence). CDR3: CASSHRKPGTKSSYNKQFF. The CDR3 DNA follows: TGCGCCAGCAGCCACCGAAAGCCGGGAACAAAAAGCTCCTACAATAAGCAGTTCTTC.

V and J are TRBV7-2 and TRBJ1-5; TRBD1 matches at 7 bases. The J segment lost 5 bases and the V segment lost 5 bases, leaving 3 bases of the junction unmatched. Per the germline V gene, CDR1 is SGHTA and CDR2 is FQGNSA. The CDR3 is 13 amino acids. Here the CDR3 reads CASSTGVDQPQHF. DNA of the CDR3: TGTGCCAGCAGCACAGGGGTGGATCAGCCCCAGCATTTT.

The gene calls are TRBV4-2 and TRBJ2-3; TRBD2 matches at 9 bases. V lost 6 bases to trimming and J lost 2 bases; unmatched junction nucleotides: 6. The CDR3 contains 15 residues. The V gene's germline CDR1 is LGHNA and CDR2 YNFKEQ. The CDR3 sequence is CASSISGGDTDTQYF. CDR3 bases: TGTGCCAGCAGTATTAGCGGGGGAGACACAGATACGCAGTATTTT.

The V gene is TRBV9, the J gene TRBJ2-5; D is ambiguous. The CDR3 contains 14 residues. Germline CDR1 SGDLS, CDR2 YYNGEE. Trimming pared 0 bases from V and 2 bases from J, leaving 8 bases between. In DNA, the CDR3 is TGTGCCAGCAGCGTAGAAGCATTTCAAGAGACCCAGTACTTC. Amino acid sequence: CASSVEAFQETQYF.

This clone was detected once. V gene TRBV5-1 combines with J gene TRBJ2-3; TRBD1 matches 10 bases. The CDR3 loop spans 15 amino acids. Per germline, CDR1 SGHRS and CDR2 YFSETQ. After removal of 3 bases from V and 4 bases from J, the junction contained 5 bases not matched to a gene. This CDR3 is CASSYDRGLADTQYF. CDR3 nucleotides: TGCGCCAGCAGCTATGACAGGGGGCTTGCAGATACGCAGTATTTT.

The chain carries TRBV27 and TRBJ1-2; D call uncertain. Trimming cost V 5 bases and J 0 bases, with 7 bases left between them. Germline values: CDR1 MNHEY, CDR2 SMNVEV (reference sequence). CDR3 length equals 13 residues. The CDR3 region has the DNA TGTGCCAGCAGTCCAGACTCTAACTATGGCTACACCTTC. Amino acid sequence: CASSPDSNYGYTF.

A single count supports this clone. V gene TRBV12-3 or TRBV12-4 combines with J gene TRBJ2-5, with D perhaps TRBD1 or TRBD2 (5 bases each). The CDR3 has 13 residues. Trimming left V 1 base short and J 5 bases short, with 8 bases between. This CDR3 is CASSLGGWETQYF. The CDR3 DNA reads TGTGCCAGCAGTTTAGGGGGGTGGGAGACCCAGTACTTC.